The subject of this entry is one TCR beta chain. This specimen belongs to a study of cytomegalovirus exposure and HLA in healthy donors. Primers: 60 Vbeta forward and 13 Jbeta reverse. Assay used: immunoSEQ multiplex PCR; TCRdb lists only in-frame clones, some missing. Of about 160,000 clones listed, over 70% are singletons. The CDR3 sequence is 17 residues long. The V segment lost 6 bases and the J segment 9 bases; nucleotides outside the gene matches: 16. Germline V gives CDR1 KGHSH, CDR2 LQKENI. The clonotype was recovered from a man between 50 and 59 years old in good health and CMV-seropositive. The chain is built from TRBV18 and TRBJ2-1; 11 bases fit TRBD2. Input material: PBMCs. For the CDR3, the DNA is TGTGCCAGCTCTCGCCCTAGCGGGGGGCCCCTTGTGAGTGAGCAGTTCTTC. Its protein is CASSRPSGGPLVSEQFF.